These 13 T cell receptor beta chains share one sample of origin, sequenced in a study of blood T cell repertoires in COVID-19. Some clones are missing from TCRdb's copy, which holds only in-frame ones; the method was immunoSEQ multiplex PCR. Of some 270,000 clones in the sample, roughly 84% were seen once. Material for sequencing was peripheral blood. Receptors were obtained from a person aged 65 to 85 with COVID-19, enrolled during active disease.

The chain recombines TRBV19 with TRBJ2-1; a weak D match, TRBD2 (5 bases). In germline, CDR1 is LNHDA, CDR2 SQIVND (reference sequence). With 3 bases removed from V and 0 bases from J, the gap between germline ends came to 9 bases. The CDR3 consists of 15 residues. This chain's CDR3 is CASSIPSSSYNEQFF. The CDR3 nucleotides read TGTGCCAGTAGTATTCCTAGCAGCTCCTACAATGAGCAGTTCTTC.

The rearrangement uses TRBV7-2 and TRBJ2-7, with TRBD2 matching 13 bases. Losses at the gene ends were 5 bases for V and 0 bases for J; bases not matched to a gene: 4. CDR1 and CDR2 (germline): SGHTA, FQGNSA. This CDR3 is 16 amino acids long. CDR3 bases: TGTGCCAGCAGCCCGTGGACTAGCGGGAGCTCCTACGAGCAGTACTTC. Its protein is CASSPWTSGSSYEQYF.

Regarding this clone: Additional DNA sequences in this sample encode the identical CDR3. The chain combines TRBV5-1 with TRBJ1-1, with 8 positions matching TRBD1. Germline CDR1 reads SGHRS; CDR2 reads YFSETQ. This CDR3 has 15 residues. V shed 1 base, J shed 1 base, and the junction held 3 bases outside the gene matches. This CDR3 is CASSLTGQGNTEAFF. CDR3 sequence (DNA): TGCGCCAGCAGCTTGACAGGACAGGGGAACACTGAAGCTTTCTTT.

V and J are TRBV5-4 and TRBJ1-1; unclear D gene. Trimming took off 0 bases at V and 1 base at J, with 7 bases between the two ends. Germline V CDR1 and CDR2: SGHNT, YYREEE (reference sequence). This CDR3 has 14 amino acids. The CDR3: CASSLAGWNTEAFF. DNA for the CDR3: TGTGCCAGCAGCTTGGCCGGGTGGAACACTGAAGCTTTCTTT.

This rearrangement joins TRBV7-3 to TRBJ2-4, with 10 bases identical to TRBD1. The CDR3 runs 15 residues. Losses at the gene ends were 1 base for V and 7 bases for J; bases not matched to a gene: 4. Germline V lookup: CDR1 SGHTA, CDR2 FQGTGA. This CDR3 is CASSLIGTGDNIQYF. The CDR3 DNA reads TGTGCCAGCAGCTTAATTGGGACAGGGGATAACATTCAGTACTTC.

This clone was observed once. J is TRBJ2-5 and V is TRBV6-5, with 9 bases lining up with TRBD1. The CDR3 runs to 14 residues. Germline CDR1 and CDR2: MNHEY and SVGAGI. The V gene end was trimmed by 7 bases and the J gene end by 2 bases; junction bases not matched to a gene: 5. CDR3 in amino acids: CASNPGQGQETQYF. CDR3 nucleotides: TGTGCCAGCAACCCGGGACAGGGACAAGAGACCCAGTACTTC.

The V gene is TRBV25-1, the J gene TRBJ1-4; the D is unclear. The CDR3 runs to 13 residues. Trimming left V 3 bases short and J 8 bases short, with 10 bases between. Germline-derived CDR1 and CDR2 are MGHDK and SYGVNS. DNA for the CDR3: TGTGCCAGCAGTGAGTACCCACAGGAAAAACTGTTTTTT. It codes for CASSEYPQEKLFF. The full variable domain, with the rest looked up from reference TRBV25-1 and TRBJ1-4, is EADIYQTPRYLVIGTGKKITLECSQTMGHDKMYWYQQDPGMELHLIHYSYGVNSTEKGDLSSESTVSRIRTEHFPLTLESARPSHTSQYLCASSEYPQEKLFFGSGTQLSVL.

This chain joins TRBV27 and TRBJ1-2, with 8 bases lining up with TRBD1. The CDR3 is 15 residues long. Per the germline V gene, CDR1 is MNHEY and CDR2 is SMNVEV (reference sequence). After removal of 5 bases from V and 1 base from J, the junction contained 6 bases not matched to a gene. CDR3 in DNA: TGTGCCAGCAGTCCCCGGACAGGGAATAACTATGGCTACACCTTC. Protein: CASSPRTGNNYGYTF.

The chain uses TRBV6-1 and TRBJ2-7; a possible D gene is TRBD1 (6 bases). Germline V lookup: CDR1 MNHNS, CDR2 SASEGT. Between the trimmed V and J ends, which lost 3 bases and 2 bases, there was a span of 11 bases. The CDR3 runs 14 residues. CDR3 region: CASSDRGHTYEQYF. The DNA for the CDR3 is TGTGCCAGCAGTGACAGGGGCCATACCTACGAGCAGTACTTC.

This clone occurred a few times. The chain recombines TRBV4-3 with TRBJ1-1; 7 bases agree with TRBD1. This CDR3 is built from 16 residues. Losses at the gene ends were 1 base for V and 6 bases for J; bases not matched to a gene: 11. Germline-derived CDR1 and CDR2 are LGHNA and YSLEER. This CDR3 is CASSQGPGTGDAEAFF. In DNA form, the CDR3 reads TGCGCCAGCAGCCAAGGCCCTGGCACAGGGGACGCTGAAGCTTTCTTT.

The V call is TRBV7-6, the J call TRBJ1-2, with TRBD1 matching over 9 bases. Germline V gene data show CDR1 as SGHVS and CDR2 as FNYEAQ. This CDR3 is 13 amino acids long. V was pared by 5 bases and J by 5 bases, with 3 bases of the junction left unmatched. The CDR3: CASSTGQGYGYTF. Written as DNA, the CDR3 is TGTGCCAGCAGCACCGGACAGGGGTATGGCTACACCTTC.

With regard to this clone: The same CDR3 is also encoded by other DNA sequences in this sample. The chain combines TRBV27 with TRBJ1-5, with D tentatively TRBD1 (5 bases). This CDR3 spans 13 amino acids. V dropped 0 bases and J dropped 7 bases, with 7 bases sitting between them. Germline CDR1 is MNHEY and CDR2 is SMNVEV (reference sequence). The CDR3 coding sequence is TGTGCCAGCAGTTTATCTCAGGGCCAGCCCCAGCATTTT. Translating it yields CASSLSQGQPQHF.

The CDR3 coding sequence is TGTGCCAGCAGCTTAATAGCGGGAGGGTTAATGGGTACGCAGTATTTT. It is translated as CASSLIAGGLMGTQYF. V usage is TRBV7-2 and J usage is TRBJ2-3; TRBD2 matches at 11 bases. V shed 2 bases, J shed 8 bases, and the junction held 9 bases outside the gene matches. Germline V gene lookup returns CDR1 SGHTA and CDR2 FQGNSA. The CDR3 extends over 16 amino acids.